The 32 T cell receptor beta chains below all came from one sample that was sequenced in a study of cytomegalovirus exposure and HLA in healthy donors (dated by TCRdb to the late 2010s). Libraries were prepared through the immunoSEQ multiplex PCR assay. For the multiplex PCR, a mixture combining 60 forward primers for TCR Vbeta segments and 13 reverse primers for TCR Jbeta segments was used. Not all clones reach the TCRdb copy of this immuneACCESS table, which keeps in-frame sequences only. Checked studies attribute under half of the gap to unresolved V genes and leave the rest unexplained. The sample includes 150,000 to 200,000 clones, with approximately 78% observed a single time. The biggest ten clones account for more than 8% of the sample. Specimen: PBMCs. The receptor set was obtained from a male donor in good health and CMV-seropositive.

Regarding this clone: Other DNA sequences in this specimen translate into the identical CDR3. The chain joins TRBV7-2 to TRBJ1-4; 7 bases align to TRBD1. Looked up from germline, CDR1 is SGHTA and CDR2 is FQGNSA. J gave up 7 bases and V 1 base, and 6 bases lay outside the gene matches. The CDR3 has 15 amino acids. CDR3 sequence reads: CASSLVGDRGEKLFF. CDR3 in DNA: TGTGCCAGCAGCTTAGTGGGGGACAGAGGTGAAAAACTGTTTTTT.

This clone was found a few times. The chain couples TRBV30 to TRBJ1-5; D gene unclear. V was trimmed by 3 bases and J by 4 bases, leaving 10 bases between them. Germline CDR1 reads GTSNPN; CDR2 reads SVGIG (reference sequence). CDR3 size: 13 residues. Here the CDR3 reads CAWRQADNQPQHF. DNA of the CDR3: TGTGCCTGGAGGCAGGCCGATAATCAGCCCCAGCATTTT.

This clone was counted only a few times. This rearrangement joins TRBV5-1 to TRBJ2-3; 8 nucleotides agree with TRBD2. The ends lost 2 bases at V and 10 bases at J; junction bases unmatched: 9. Germline CDR1 is SGHRS and CDR2 is YFSETQ. The CDR3 totals 14 residues. The CDR3 DNA is TGCGCCAGCAGCTTAGCGGGGGCGACGAATTCGCAGTATTTT. This translates into CASSLAGATNSQYF.

The J gene is TRBJ2-3, the V gene TRBV7-6; 8 bases line up with TRBD2. Germline lookup yields CDR1 SGHVS and CDR2 FNYEAQ. The CDR3 is 16 residues long. The junction had 15 bases not matched to a gene; V was cut back by 5 bases and J by 8 bases. In DNA, the CDR3 is TGTGCCAGCAGCCCTCAGCCCAGCGGGAGCGGGGGTACGCAGTATTTT. It specifies CASSPQPSGSGGTQYF.

CDR3 sequence reads: CASSLPDRPRAFF. DNA for the CDR3: TGTGCCAGCTCACTGCCGGACAGGCCGAGAGCTTTCTTT. The J gene is TRBJ1-1, the V gene TRBV18; 7 bases fit TRBD1. The CDR3 is made up of 13 amino acids. Trimming took 4 bases from V and 10 from J; bases not matched to a gene: 9. CDR1 and CDR2 (germline): KGHSH, LQKENI.

This clone came up a few times. The CDR3 here is CASGTSGTGKETQYF. The CDR3, as DNA: TGTGCCAGTGGGACCTCGGGGACAGGGAAGGAGACCCAGTACTTC. The J gene is TRBJ2-5, the V gene TRBV19, with 9 bases lining up with TRBD1. Germline loops: CDR1 LNHDA, CDR2 SQIVND (reference sequence). V dropped 8 bases and J dropped 5; count of bases not matched to a gene: 12. This CDR3 spans 15 amino acids.

This clone was counted only a few times. The chain recombines TRBV7-9 with TRBJ1-2; 9 nucleotides agree with TRBD1. The CDR3 is made up of 13 amino acids. Germline CDR1 SEHNR, CDR2 FQNEAQ (reference sequence). The CDR3: CAGGQGNDYGYTF. Written as DNA, the CDR3 is TGTGCAGGGGGACAGGGTAATGACTATGGCTACACCTTC.

This clone was seen only once. The chain joins TRBV2 to TRBJ1-6; TRBD1 matches 7 bases. Germline CDR1 and CDR2: SNHLY and FYNNEI. With 3 bases clipped from V and 8 bases from J, the junction kept 7 bases outside the gene matches. This CDR3 spans 15 amino acids. The CDR3 is CASSDRSRGYSPLHF. Here the CDR3 DNA reads TGTGCCAGCAGTGATAGGAGCAGGGGGTATTCACCCCTCCACTTT.

The chain employs TRBV5-4 and TRBJ1-1, with 7 bases that match TRBD1. This CDR3 has 14 amino acids. CDR1 is SGHNT and CDR2 is YYREEE in the germline V gene (reference sequence). V lost 4 bases to trimming and J lost 4 bases; unmatched junction nucleotides: 7. CDR3 nucleotides: TGTGCCAGCAGCAAACAGGGGATGGGCACTGAAGCTTTCTTT. Translating gives CASSKQGMGTEAFF.

This clone was detected only a few times. The chain combines TRBV7-9 with TRBJ2-7, with a possible D match to TRBD2 (6 bases). Germline CDR1 is SEHNR and CDR2 is FQNEAQ (reference sequence). Trimming left V 0 bases short and J 0 bases short, with 9 bases between. This CDR3 has 15 residues. This chain's CDR3 is CASSLALASSYEQYF. CDR3 bases: TGTGCCAGCAGCTTAGCGCTAGCGTCCTCCTACGAGCAGTACTTC.

The rearrangement joins TRBV19 to TRBJ2-3, with a possible D match to TRBD2 (6 bases). The CDR3 is 14 amino acids. V lost 10 bases to trimming and J lost 0 bases, with 14 bases between them. The germline gives CDR1 LNHDA, CDR2 SQIVND (reference sequence). Here the CDR3 reads CATTSGTSTDTQYF. As DNA, the CDR3 is TGTGCCACTACCTCCGGGACTAGCACAGATACGCAGTATTTT.

The V gene is TRBV7-6, the J gene TRBJ1-2, with 10 bases identical to TRBD1. CDR1 and CDR2 (germline): SGHVS, FNYEAQ. CDR3 length: 18 residues. The V segment lost 5 bases and the J segment 2 bases; nucleotides outside the gene matches: 14. CDR3 amino acids: CASSGIRDRGLRNYGYTF. DNA for the CDR3: TGTGCCAGCAGCGGAATCCGGGACAGGGGTTTAAGAAACTATGGCTACACCTTC.

This sequence joins TRBV4-3 and TRBJ2-2; TRBD2 might be the D (5 bases). The germline V gene has CDR1 LGHNA and CDR2 YSLEER. Trimming took off 0 bases at V and 7 bases at J, with 15 bases between the two ends. The CDR3 is 16 amino acids. CDR3 in DNA: TGCGCCAGCAGCCAAGATTTGTCGGGAAGTCACGGGGAGCTGTTTTTT. It encodes CASSQDLSGSHGELFF.

V and J are TRBV7-2 and TRBJ1-5; no definite D call. Germline V lookup: CDR1 SGHTA, CDR2 FQGNSA. The CDR3 is 12 residues long. With 4 bases removed from V and 7 bases from J, the gap between germline ends came to 8 bases. CDR3 bases: TGTGCCAGCAGCTCCTTATCCCAGCCCCAGCATTTT. It encodes CASSSLSQPQHF.

The chain joins TRBV2 to TRBJ2-6; no definite D call. Germline values: CDR1 SNHLY, CDR2 FYNNEI. The CDR3 sequence is 15 residues long. V shed 3 bases and J shed 1 base, with 7 bases lying between them. The chain's CDR3 is CASSERRSGANVLTF. Written as DNA, the CDR3 is TGTGCCAGCAGTGAGAGGCGGTCTGGGGCCAACGTCCTGACTTTC.

This clone was detected only a few times. The gene calls are TRBV27 and TRBJ1-2; TRBD1 matches 9 bases. Germline lookup yields CDR1 MNHEY and CDR2 SMNVEV (reference sequence). The ends lost 6 bases at V and 5 bases at J; junction bases unmatched: 7. The CDR3 length is 14 residues. CDR3 sequence reads: CASSFWDREYGYTF. CDR3 DNA sequence: TGTGCCAGCAGCTTCTGGGACAGGGAATATGGCTACACCTTC.

The V call is TRBV5-8, the J call TRBJ1-1, with 7 positions matching TRBD1. J was trimmed by 4 bases and V by 4 bases; bases with no gene match: 10. The germline V gene encodes CDR1 SGHTS and CDR2 YDEGEE. The CDR3 loop spans 15 amino acids. DNA of the CDR3: TGTGCCAGCAGCCCGCGACAGGGATTTTTCACTGAAGCTTTCTTT. Translating gives CASSPRQGFFTEAFF.

The J gene is TRBJ2-5, the V gene TRBV27; D is ambiguous. Looked up from germline, CDR1 is MNHEY and CDR2 is SMNVEV (reference sequence). The CDR3 is 10 residues long. V was shortened by 8 bases and J by 3 bases, with 4 bases between the two germline ends. The CDR3 nucleotides read TGTGCCAGCCCTGAAGAGACCCAGTACTTC. Its translation is CASPEETQYF.

This clone has a single count. The chain couples TRBV6-5 to TRBJ2-5, with 9 bases that match TRBD1. The germline V gene has CDR1 MNHEY and CDR2 SVGAGI. V was clipped by 5 bases and J by 3 bases; unmatched bases: 1. The CDR3 covers 13 residues. As DNA, the CDR3 is TGTGCCAGCAGTAGGACAGGGGAAGAGACCCAGTACTTC. Its translation is CASSRTGEETQYF.

This sequence joins TRBV13 and TRBJ2-5; TRBD1 matches 10 bases. Germline CDR1 and CDR2: PRHDT and FYEKMQ (reference sequence). Losses at the gene ends were 5 bases for V and 5 bases for J; bases not matched to a gene: 8. There are 15 residues in the CDR3. CDR3 in DNA: TGTGCCAGCAGCACCCGGGACAGGGGAAGCGAGACCCAGTACTTC. Translated, it gives CASSTRDRGSETQYF.

This chain joins TRBV7-2 and TRBJ1-1; 9 bases line up with TRBD1. V lost 5 bases to trimming and J lost 4 bases; unmatched junction nucleotides: 5. The length of the CDR3 is 14 residues. CDR1 is SGHTA, CDR2 FQGNSA, per germline. The CDR3 DNA is TGTGCCAGCAGCCTCGGACAGGGGTCCACTGAAGCTTTCTTT. Encoded protein: CASSLGQGSTEAFF.

The V call is TRBV7-2, the J call TRBJ1-2; TRBD1 agrees at 7 bases. V shed 5 bases, J shed 3 bases, and the junction held 3 bases outside the gene matches. The CDR3 length is 13 residues. In germline, CDR1 is SGHTA, CDR2 FQGNSA. CDR3 loop: CASSRDRDYGYTF. CDR3 coding DNA: TGTGCCAGCAGCCGCGACAGGGACTATGGCTACACCTTC.

A few counts support this clone. The chain combines TRBV4-2 with TRBJ1-2; D is possibly TRBD1 (6 bases). CDR1 is LGHNA and CDR2 is YNFKEQ in the germline V gene. This CDR3 spans 15 amino acids. Trimming shortened V by 0 bases and J by 5 bases, and 13 bases separated the two germline ends. CDR3 region: CASSQDSDRPYGYTF. The CDR3 DNA reads as TGTGCCAGCAGCCAAGACTCGGACAGACCTTATGGCTACACCTTC.

The rearrangement uses TRBV18 and TRBJ2-7; possible D gene TRBD1, 5 bases. V lost 1 base and J 5 bases, leaving 18 bases between the germline ends. Germline V CDR1 and CDR2: KGHSH, LQKENI. This CDR3 contains 16 residues. The DNA for the CDR3 is TGTGCCAGCTCACCACTCGGTCCGCAAGGGGCGGACGAGCAGTACTTC. Amino acids: CASSPLGPQGADEQYF. The full variable domain, its missing parts supplied by reference TRBV18 and TRBJ2-7, is NAGVMQNPRHLVRRRGQEARLRCSPMKGHSHVYWYRQLPEEGLKFMVYLQKENIIDESGMPKERFSAEFPKEGPSILRIQQVVRGDSAAYFCASSPLGPQGADEQYFGPGTRLTVT.

The CDR3 DNA reads TGTGCCAGCAGCGTCGGGTCGGGGATTGGCTATGGCTACACCTTC. This sequence encodes CASSVGSGIGYGYTF. The chain has TRBV9 and TRBJ1-2; D is unclear. Germline V lookup: CDR1 SGDLS, CDR2 YYNGEE. Trimming left V 2 bases short and J 4 bases short, with 15 bases between. This CDR3 has 15 residues. Full variable domain (missing parts from reference TRBV9 and TRBJ1-2): DSGVTQTPKHLITATGQRVTLRCSPRSGDLSVYWYQQSLDQGLQFLIQYYNGEERAKGNILERFSAQQFPDLHSELNLSSLELGDSALYFCASSVGSGIGYGYTFGSGTRLTVV.

The chain joins TRBV7-9 to TRBJ2-7, with D unresolved. The CDR3 spans 16 residues. Germline loops: CDR1 SEHNR, CDR2 FQNEAQ (reference sequence). The V end was cut by 0 bases, the J end by 2 bases, with 14 bases between. The CDR3 DNA reads TGTGCCAGCAGCTTAGCTAAAATCGGTCAAGCCTACGAGCAGTACTTC. Translating it yields CASSLAKIGQAYEQYF.

This chain uses TRBV7-2 with TRBJ1-1; D ambiguous. This CDR3 is 13 amino acids long. Germline CDR1 is SGHTA and CDR2 is FQGNSA. V was clipped by 5 bases and J by 2 bases, with 9 bases between them. The CDR3 spells CASSGRFNTEAFF. In DNA, the CDR3 is TGTGCCAGCAGCGGTCGGTTCAACACTGAAGCTTTCTTT.

The chain carries TRBV30 and TRBJ1-2; D unclear. The CDR3 spans 13 residues. V lost 4 bases to trimming and J lost 7 bases, with 16 bases between them. Germline CDR1 reads GTSNPN; CDR2 reads SVGIG (reference sequence). CDR3: CAWMWPNEVGYTF. The CDR3 DNA sequence: TGTGCCTGGATGTGGCCGAACGAGGTTGGCTACACCTTC.

A single count supports this clone. V gene TRBV28 combines with J gene TRBJ1-3; D unresolved. CDR1 is MDHEN and CDR2 is SYDVKM in the germline V gene. The CDR3 is made up of 14 amino acids. V was cut by 4 bases and J by 2 bases, with 9 bases left in between. CDR3 nucleotides: TGTGCCAGCAGTTCCCCGGGTGCTGGAAACACCATATATTTT. It is translated as CASSSPGAGNTIYF.

V and J are TRBV6-1 and TRBJ1-2; 7 positions agree with TRBD1. The CDR3 spans 13 residues. J lost 3 bases, V lost 6 bases, and 4 bases had no gene match. CDR1 is MNHNS and CDR2 is SASEGT in the germline V gene. The CDR3 here is CASSDGQDYGYTF. As DNA, the CDR3 is TGTGCCAGCAGCGACGGACAGGACTATGGCTACACCTTC.

The V call is TRBV28, the J call TRBJ2-3, with 14 bases matching TRBD2. V trimming: 5 bases; J trimming: 5 bases; junction bases outside the gene matches: 0. CDR1 and CDR2 (germline): MDHEN, SYDVKM. The CDR3 extends over 14 amino acids. DNA for the CDR3: TGTGCCAGCAGTGGACTAGCGGGAGGAGATACGCAGTATTTT. Its protein product is CASSGLAGGDTQYF.

This chain uses TRBV18 with TRBJ1-1; D possibly corresponds to TRBD1 (5 bases). This CDR3 has 12 amino acids. The V gene lost 6 bases and the J gene lost 7 bases, with 12 bases spanning the gap. Germline V lookup: CDR1 KGHSH, CDR2 LQKENI. The CDR3 here is CASSPDRVEAFF. In DNA form, the CDR3 reads TGTGCCAGCTCCCCCGACAGAGTTGAAGCTTTCTTT.